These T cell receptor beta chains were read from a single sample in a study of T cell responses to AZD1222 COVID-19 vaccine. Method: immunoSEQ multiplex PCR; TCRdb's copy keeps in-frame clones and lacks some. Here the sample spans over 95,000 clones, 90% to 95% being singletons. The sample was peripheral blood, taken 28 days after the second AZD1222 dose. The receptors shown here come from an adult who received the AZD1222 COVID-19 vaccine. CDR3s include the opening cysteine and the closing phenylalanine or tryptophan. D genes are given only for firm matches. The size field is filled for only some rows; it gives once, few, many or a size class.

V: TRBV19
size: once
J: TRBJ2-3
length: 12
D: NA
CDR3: CASSFSTDTQYF
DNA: TGTGCCAGTAGTTTTTCCACAGATACGCAGTATTTT

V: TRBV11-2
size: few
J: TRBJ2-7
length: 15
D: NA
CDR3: CASSFRTESSYEQYF
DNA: TGTGCCAGCAGCTTTAGGACAGAGAGCTCCTACGAGCAGTACTTC

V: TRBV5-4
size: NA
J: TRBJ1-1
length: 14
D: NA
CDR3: CASSSTVMNTEAFF
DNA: TGTGCCAGCAGCTCGACAGTTATGAACACTGAAGCTTTCTTT

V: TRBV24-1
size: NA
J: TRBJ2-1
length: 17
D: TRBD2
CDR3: CATSDPLPGGTQNEQFF
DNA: TGTGCCACCAGTGACCCTCTTCCGGGAGGTACTCAGAATGAGCAGTTCTTC

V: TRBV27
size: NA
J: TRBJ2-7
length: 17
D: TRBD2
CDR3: CASSLRVAGGNLYEQYF
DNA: TGTGCCAGCAGTTTACGGGTAGCGGGAGGGAATCTGTACGAGCAGTACTTC

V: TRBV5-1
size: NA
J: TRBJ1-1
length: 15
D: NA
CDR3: CASSTKGSDYTEAFF
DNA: TGCGCCAGCAGCACGAAGGGTTCGGACTACACTGAAGCTTTCTTT

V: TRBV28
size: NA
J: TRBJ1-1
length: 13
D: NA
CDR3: CASRDTLATEAFF
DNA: TGTGCCAGTAGAGACACGCTGGCGACTGAAGCTTTCTTT

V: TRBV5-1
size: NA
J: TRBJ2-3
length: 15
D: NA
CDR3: CASSFLEAVTDTQYF
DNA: TGCGCCAGCAGCTTCCTCGAGGCAGTCACAGATACGCAGTATTTT

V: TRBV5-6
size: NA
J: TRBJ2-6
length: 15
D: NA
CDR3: CASSGARSGANVLTF
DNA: TGTGCCAGCAGTGGGGCCCGCTCTGGGGCCAACGTCCTGACTTTC

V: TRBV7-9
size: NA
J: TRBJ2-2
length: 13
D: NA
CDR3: CASSRTDTGELFF
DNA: TGTGCCAGCAGCCGGACAGACACCGGGGAGCTGTTTTTT

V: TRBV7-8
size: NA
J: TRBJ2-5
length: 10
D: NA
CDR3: CASSPRTQYF
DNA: TGTGCCAGCAGCCCACGAACCCAGTACTTC

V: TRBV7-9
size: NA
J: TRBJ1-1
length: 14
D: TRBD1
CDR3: CASSPNSGGTEAFF
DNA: TGTGCCAGCAGCCCAAACTCAGGGGGGACTGAAGCTTTCTTT

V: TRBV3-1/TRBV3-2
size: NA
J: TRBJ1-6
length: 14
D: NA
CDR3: CASSQGGNNSPLHF
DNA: TGTGCCAGCAGCCAAGGAGGGAATAATTCACCCCTCCACTTT

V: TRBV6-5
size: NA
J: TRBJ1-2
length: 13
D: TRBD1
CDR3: CASRDRGQDGYTF
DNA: TGTGCCAGCAGGGACAGGGGGCAGGATGGCTACACCTTC

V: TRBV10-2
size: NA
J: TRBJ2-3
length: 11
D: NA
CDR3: CASSEGDTQYF
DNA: TGCGCCAGCAGTGAAGGCGATACGCAGTATTTT

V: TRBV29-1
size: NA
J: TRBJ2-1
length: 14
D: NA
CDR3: CSVRPGALPNEQFF
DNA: TGCAGCGTCCGTCCCGGGGCGCTCCCCAATGAGCAGTTCTTC

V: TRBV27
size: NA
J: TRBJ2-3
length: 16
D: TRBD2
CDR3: CASSSRLAGLSDTQYF
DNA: TGTGCCAGCAGCTCTAGACTAGCGGGATTGTCAGATACGCAGTATTTT

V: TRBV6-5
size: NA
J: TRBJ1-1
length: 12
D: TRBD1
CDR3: CASRRTGAEAFF
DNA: TGTGCCAGCAGACGGACAGGGGCCGAAGCTTTCTTT

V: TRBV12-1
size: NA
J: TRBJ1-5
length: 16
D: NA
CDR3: CASSFRQPRVNQPQHF
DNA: TGTGCCAGCAGCTTTCGGCAACCGAGGGTCAATCAGCCCCAGCATTTT

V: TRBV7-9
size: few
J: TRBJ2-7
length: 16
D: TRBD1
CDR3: CASSLIDRVALDEQYF
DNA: TGTGCCAGCAGCTTAATAGACAGGGTCGCGTTGGACGAGCAGTACTTC

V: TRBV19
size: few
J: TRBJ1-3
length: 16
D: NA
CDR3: CASSRGTYPSGNTIYF
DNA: TGTGCCAGTAGCCGAGGGACATACCCTTCTGGAAACACCATATATTTT

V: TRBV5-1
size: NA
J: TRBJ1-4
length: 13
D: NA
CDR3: CASSTYSNEKLFF
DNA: TGCGCCAGCTCCACCTATTCTAATGAAAAACTGTTTTTT

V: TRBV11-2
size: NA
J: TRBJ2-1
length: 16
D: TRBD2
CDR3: CASSLGASGIYNEQFF
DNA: TGTGCCAGCAGCTTAGGGGCTAGCGGGATCTACAATGAGCAGTTCTTC